These 17 T cell receptor beta chains were sequenced from one sample in a study of blood T cell repertoires in COVID-19. Sequenced by immunoSEQ multiplex PCR; TCRdb stores in-frame clones only, minus some. Of around 300,000 clones listed, approximately 86% are singletons. The source material was peripheral blood. Receptors were obtained from a man aged 18 to 35 with active or convalescent COVID-19.

The chain is built from TRBV25-1 and TRBJ2-1; maybe TRBD1 (6 bases). V was cut by 3 bases and J by 6 bases, with 6 bases left in between. The CDR3 is 12 amino acids. CDR1 is MGHDK, CDR2 SYGVNS, per germline. The CDR3 nucleotides read TGTGCCAGCAGTGAGACAGGCAATGAGCAGTTCTTC. Translating it yields CASSETGNEQFF.

This rearrangement joins TRBV15 to TRBJ2-3, with a tentative D call TRBD1 (8 bases). CDR3 length equals 15 residues. Germline assignment: CDR1 LNHNV and CDR2 YYDKDF (reference sequence). V shed 6 bases and J shed 3 bases, with 16 bases lying between them. CDR3 DNA: TGTGCCACCAGGCCACAGGGGGGGTTAACAGATACGCAGTATTTT. This sequence encodes CATRPQGGLTDTQYF.

The V gene is TRBV13, the J gene TRBJ2-1, with D perhaps TRBD1 (6 bases). The CDR3 is 14 amino acids. Germline CDR1 PRHDT, CDR2 FYEKMQ (reference sequence). V lost 2 bases to trimming and J lost 9 bases, with 14 bases between them. The chain's CDR3 is CASSLITGFSEQFF. The CDR3 DNA follows: TGTGCCAGCAGCTTAATCACAGGGTTTTCTGAGCAGTTCTTC.

V usage is TRBV9 and J usage is TRBJ1-2; possible D gene TRBD1, 5 bases. CDR1 and CDR2 (germline): SGDLS, YYNGEE. V gave up 4 bases and J gave up 8 bases, with 21 bases separating them. CDR3 length equals 15 residues. For the CDR3, the DNA is TGTGCCAGCAGCCCGACCTTTGACAGTATAGGCGGCTACACCTTC. It specifies CASSPTFDSIGGYTF.

The V and J genes are TRBV4-1 and TRBJ2-7; perhaps TRBD1 as D (6 bases). The V gene lost 4 bases and the J gene lost 1 base, with 11 bases spanning the gap. The germline gives CDR1 MGHRA, CDR2 YSYEKL. This CDR3 comprises 14 residues. CDR3 sequence reads: CASSPRTDSYEQYF. The CDR3 DNA follows: TGCGCCAGCAGCCCTCGGACAGATTCCTACGAGCAGTACTTC.

The chain employs TRBV7-2 and TRBJ1-3; D is unclear. Germline loops: CDR1 SGHTA, CDR2 FQGNSA. Deletions cut 1 base from V and 2 bases from J, with 6 bases between. CDR3 length: 14 amino acids. In DNA form, the CDR3 reads TGTGCCAGCAGCTTAGGAGGTGCTGGAAACACCATATATTTT. Residues: CASSLGGAGNTIYF.

This clone occurred once. The CDR3 here is CASSPPWRGQYNEQFF. Written as DNA, the CDR3 is TGTGCCAGCAGCCCGCCCTGGCGGGGGCAATACAATGAGCAGTTCTTC. The V and J genes are TRBV3-1 (or the pseudogene TRBV3-2) and TRBJ2-1; TRBD2 might be the D (7 bases). The CDR3 length is 16 residues. CDR1 is LGHDT, CDR2 YNNKEL, per germline (reference sequence). V lost 4 bases to trimming and J lost 4 bases, with 17 bases between them.

The chain uses TRBV7-6 and TRBJ2-7; 7 nucleotides match TRBD1. Per germline, CDR1 SGHVS and CDR2 FNYEAQ. Trimming cost V 5 bases and J 2 bases; bases outside gene matches: 9. The CDR3 is 15 residues long. CDR3 bases: TGTGCCAGCAGCGCCACAGGGGTGGGCGCCTACGAGCAGTACTTC. It codes for CASSATGVGAYEQYF.

J is TRBJ2-3 and V is TRBV5-1, with 14 positions matching TRBD2. Unmatched junction bases numbered 3, after V lost 3 bases and J lost 3 bases. Germline CDR1 SGHRS, CDR2 YFSETQ. This CDR3 spans 16 amino acids. The chain's CDR3 is CASSSGLAGGTDTQYF. The CDR3, as DNA: TGCGCCAGCAGCTCCGGACTAGCGGGAGGAACAGATACGCAGTATTTT.

This chain links TRBV18 with TRBJ2-6; D is possibly TRBD1 (6 bases). Trimming left V 4 bases short and J 2 bases short, with 9 bases between. The CDR3 runs to 15 residues. Germline-derived CDR1 and CDR2 are KGHSH and LQKENI. Written as DNA, the CDR3 is TGTGCCAGCTCACAGACAGGTACTGGGGCCAACGTCCTGACTTTC. It translates to CASSQTGTGANVLTF.

The gene calls are TRBV5-6 and TRBJ2-3; D possibly corresponds to TRBD2 (5 bases). Deletions cut 3 bases from V and 3 bases from J, with 8 bases between. From germline, CDR1 is SGHDT and CDR2 YYEEEE. The CDR3 is 13 amino acids. The CDR3 nucleotides are TGTGCCAGCAGCTCGGGGTTAACAGATACGCAGTATTTT. Encoded protein: CASSSGLTDTQYF.

This chain connects TRBV9 to TRBJ2-1, with 8 positions matching TRBD1. V shed 0 bases, J shed 7 bases, and the junction held 9 bases outside the gene matches. Germline CDR1 is SGDLS and CDR2 is YYNGEE. CDR3 size: 16 residues. In DNA form, the CDR3 reads TGTGCCAGCAGCGTAGCTCTCGGACAGGGAAATAATGAGCAGTTCTTC. This translates into CASSVALGQGNNEQFF.

The genes are TRBV7-2 and TRBJ2-3, with D possibly TRBD2 on 6 matching bases. Trimming cost V 2 bases and J 8 bases, with 14 bases left between them. The CDR3 is 14 amino acids. Germline V gives CDR1 SGHTA, CDR2 FQGNSA. DNA of the CDR3: TGTGCCAGCAGCTTACAGGGCCACGGGGGTACGCAGTATTTT. Encoded protein: CASSLQGHGGTQYF.

Here the CDR3 reads CASRKGRAGKSYNEQFF. The CDR3 DNA follows: TGTGCCAGCAGAAAAGGTCGAGCGGGAAAGTCCTACAATGAGCAGTTCTTC. This chain links TRBV2 with TRBJ2-1, with 7 bases matching TRBD2. The length of the CDR3 is 17 residues. Unmatched junction bases numbered 12, after V lost 6 bases and J lost 1 base. Germline CDR1 and CDR2: SNHLY and FYNNEI.

The V gene is TRBV14, the J gene TRBJ1-6, with a possible D match to TRBD1 (6 bases). The CDR3 is made up of 19 amino acids. Germline lookup yields CDR1 SGHDN and CDR2 FVKESK. The V gene lost 4 bases and the J gene lost 0 bases, with 19 bases spanning the gap. In DNA, the CDR3 is TGTGCCAGCAGCCCCGAGGGGGACACCGTGAGCTCCTATAATTCACCCCTCCACTTT. This translates into CASSPEGDTVSSYNSPLHF.

The rearrangement links TRBV27 to TRBJ2-2; perhaps TRBD2 as D (6 bases). CDR3 length: 14 amino acids. V lost 4 bases, J lost 6 bases, and 12 bases lay in between. Germline V gene data show CDR1 as MNHEY and CDR2 as SMNVEV (reference sequence). CDR3 amino acids: CASSSRGGAGELFF. CDR3 bases: TGTGCCAGCAGTTCCCGAGGCGGGGCCGGGGAGCTGTTTTTT.

The chain carries TRBV14 and TRBJ1-1; TRBD1 matches at 12 bases. Germline V lookup: CDR1 SGHDN, CDR2 FVKESK. Germline trimming cut 1 base from V and 12 bases from J; bases unmatched to any gene: 3. This CDR3 is 13 amino acids long. The CDR3 DNA reads as TGTGCCAGCAGCCAAGTCGGGACAGGGGGCTCTTTCTTT. Its protein product is CASSQVGTGGSFF.